The next 28 T cell receptor beta chains were all read from a single sample in a study of T-cell reconstitution after alpha-beta-depleted transplantation in children. It was with unique molecular identifiers that the TCRbeta library was prepared. Using its own MiXCR run on the PCR reads, TCRdb lists one record per CDR3 protein. The sample holds roughly 570,000 distinct CDR3 sequences, roughly a quarter seen once. This sample comprised PBMCs, obtained before TCRalphabeta/CD19-depleted stem cell transplant. These receptors were taken from a boy in the first two years of life with Wiskott-Aldrich syndrome, due to receive a stem cell transplant.

The rearrangement uses TRBV20-1 and TRBJ1-6; no clear D. V lost 0 bases, J lost 2 bases, and 8 bases lay in between. The CDR3 extends over 15 amino acids. Germline-derived CDR1 and CDR2 are DFQATT and SNEGSKA (reference sequence). DNA of the CDR3: TGCAGTGCTAGAGATCTTGGGACCTATAATTCACCCCTCCACTTT. Residues: CSARDLGTYNSPLHF.

The chain combines TRBV11-2 with TRBJ2-3, with unresolved D. Trimming took off 5 bases at V and 5 bases at J, with 11 bases between the two ends. CDR1 and CDR2 from the germline V gene are SGHAT and FQNNGV. The length of the CDR3 is 13 residues. The CDR3 is CASSPIGLDTQYF. In nucleotides, the CDR3 is TGTGCCAGCAGCCCCATTGGTCTAGATACGCAGTATTTT.

This chain uses TRBV11-2 with TRBJ2-2; TRBD2 matches at 11 bases. V was clipped by 3 bases and J by 5 bases; unmatched bases: 14. This CDR3 spans 19 amino acids. The V gene's germline CDR1 is SGHAT and CDR2 FQNNGV. The CDR3, as DNA: TGTGCCAGCAGCTTTTACCCCAAACGGCTAGCGGGAGGAACCGGGGAGCTGTTTTTT. Translated, it gives CASSFYPKRLAGGTGELFF.

The CDR3 protein is CASSQPPRSEQFF. The CDR3 DNA is TGTGCCAGCAGCCAACCCCCCCGGAGTGAGCAGTTCTTC. The chain is built from TRBV4-2 and TRBJ2-1; D is ambiguous. Trimming removed 2 bases at V and 9 bases at J, with 11 bases between. This CDR3 region has 13 residues. Germline lookup yields CDR1 LGHNA and CDR2 YNFKEQ.

This rearrangement joins TRBV28 to TRBJ2-1; D is possibly TRBD1 (6 bases). V lost 8 bases to trimming and J lost 4 bases, with 21 bases between them. The CDR3 has 16 residues. Germline V gene sequence: CDR1 MDHEN, CDR2 SYDVKM. CDR3 sequence: CASENVGARSYNEQFF. CDR3 coding DNA: TGTGCCAGCGAAAACGTGGGGGCCAGGTCGTACAATGAGCAGTTCTTC.

This clonotype was detected a few times. The chain couples TRBV20-1 to TRBJ2-5, with 8 bases lining up with TRBD1. The germline CDR1 and CDR2 sequences are DFQATT and SNEGSKA (reference sequence). The CDR3 spans 15 residues. The V and J ends lost 6 bases and 7 bases, in that order; junction bases with no gene match: 16. The CDR3 sequence is CSASEYRGVKWTQYF. DNA for the CDR3: TGCAGTGCCTCCGAGTACAGGGGGGTGAAATGGACCCAGTACTTC.

V is TRBV20-1 and J is TRBJ2-3; 11 bases map to TRBD2. J was trimmed by 2 bases and V by 1 base; bases with no gene match: 5. Germline CDR1 DFQATT, CDR2 SNEGSKA (reference sequence). The CDR3 consists of 16 residues. The CDR3 nucleotides are TGCAGTGCTAGAGTGCTAGCGGGAGGCCTCACAGATACGCAGTATTTT. Translated, it gives CSARVLAGGLTDTQYF.

V and J are TRBV5-1 and TRBJ2-5, with 7 bases that match TRBD2. This CDR3 has 15 amino acids. The germline CDR1 and CDR2 sequences are SGHRS and YFSETQ. Trimming cost V 1 base and J 2 bases; bases outside gene matches: 5. The DNA for the CDR3 is TGCGCCAGCAGCTTGTTGTCTAGCGGTCAAGAGACCCAGTACTTC. Protein product: CASSLLSSGQETQYF.

The chain is built from TRBV6-1 and TRBJ1-1; the D is unclear. In germline, CDR1 is MNHNS, CDR2 SASEGT. Trimming removed 0 bases at V and 4 bases at J, with 6 bases between. CDR3 length: 13 amino acids. The CDR3 sequence: CASSEAVTTEAFF. Written as DNA, the CDR3 is TGTGCCAGCAGTGAAGCGGTCACCACTGAAGCTTTCTTT.

J is TRBJ2-1 and V is TRBV29-1; 14 positions match TRBD2. CDR3 size: 15 residues. Trimming cost V 7 bases and J 0 bases; bases outside gene matches: 2. The germline V gene has CDR1 SQVTM and CDR2 ANQGSEA. CDR3 DNA sequence: TGCAGCGCCGGGACTAGCGGGAGCTCCTACAATGAGCAGTTCTTC. It codes for CSAGTSGSSYNEQFF.

The V call is TRBV2, the J call TRBJ2-3, with 11 nucleotides matching TRBD2. The junction had 4 bases not matched to a gene; V was cut back by 2 bases and J by 3 bases. Germline CDR1 reads SNHLY; CDR2 reads FYNNEI. This CDR3 has 16 residues. The CDR3 sequence: CASSEPLAGDTDTQYF. CDR3 bases: TGTGCCAGCAGTGAACCACTAGCGGGAGATACAGATACGCAGTATTTT.

This clonotype was seen only a few times. The chain combines TRBV5-6 with TRBJ2-4, with 7 positions matching TRBD2. Losses at the gene ends were 0 bases for V and 0 bases for J; bases not matched to a gene: 21. Germline V gene data show CDR1 as SGHDT and CDR2 as YYEEEE. This CDR3 spans 22 amino acids. In nucleotides, the CDR3 is TGTGCCAGCAGCTTGGTCGCTTTGATGACTAGCCTAACCCACCCAGCCAAAAACATTCAGTACTTC. Residues: CASSLVALMTSLTHPAKNIQYF.

V gene TRBV6-1 combines with J gene TRBJ2-3; TRBD2 matches at 7 bases. There are 16 residues in the CDR3. J was trimmed by 5 bases and V by 1 base; bases with no gene match: 9. CDR1 is MNHNS, CDR2 SASEGT, per germline. CDR3 in DNA: TGTGCCAGCAGTGAAGGGGGGGGAAGAGGCGTAGATACGCAGTATTTT. Its protein is CASSEGGGRGVDTQYF.

This clonotype was seen many times. The DNA for the CDR3 is TGTGCCAGCAGCCTCCGGGGAGGGGACAATGAGCAGTTCTTC. Protein: CASSLRGGDNEQFF. The V gene is TRBV3-1, the J gene TRBJ2-1, with 7 positions matching TRBD2. The CDR3 runs 14 residues. Germline-derived CDR1 and CDR2 are LGHDT and YNNKEL (reference sequence). V shed 4 bases, J shed 5 bases, and the junction held 5 bases outside the gene matches.

V usage is TRBV3-1 and J usage is TRBJ1-3; D not resolved. Germline CDR1 LGHDT, CDR2 YNNKEL (reference sequence). Deletions cut 1 base from V and 1 base from J, with 5 bases between. The CDR3 consists of 14 residues. DNA for the CDR3: TGTGCCAGCAGCCAAGGGGATTCTGGAAACACCATATATTTT. Protein: CASSQGDSGNTIYF.

The J gene is TRBJ2-7, the V gene TRBV5-5; D is undetermined. The CDR3 is 13 residues long. CDR1 is SGHKS and CDR2 is YYEKEE in the germline V gene (reference sequence). Trimming took off 2 bases at V and 2 bases at J, with 8 bases between the two ends. The CDR3 nucleotides are TGTGCCAGCAGCTTCGGACCTGCCTACGAGCAGTACTTC. Translated, it gives CASSFGPAYEQYF.

This clonotype turned up a few times. The chain is built from TRBV5-1 and TRBJ2-7; no reliable D call. Deletions cut 2 bases from V and 7 bases from J, with 4 bases between. This CDR3 region has 10 residues. CDR1 and CDR2 (germline): SGHRS, YFSETQ. CDR3 region: CASSFWEQYF. DNA for the CDR3: TGCGCCAGCAGCTTCTGGGAGCAGTACTTC.

V gene TRBV28 combines with J gene TRBJ2-7; TRBD2 is a possible D gene (5 bases). From germline, CDR1 is MDHEN and CDR2 SYDVKM. The ends were cut back, 8 bases at V and 7 bases at J, with 24 bases in the middle. The CDR3 totals 15 residues. DNA of the CDR3: TGTGCCAGCGGAAGGAGGAGGACCCTAGTAGGGGAGCAGTACTTC. Residues: CASGRRRTLVGEQYF.

The chain recombines TRBV18 with TRBJ1-2; 8 nucleotides agree with TRBD1. The V gene end was trimmed by 0 bases and the J gene end by 5 bases; junction bases not matched to a gene: 17. The length of the CDR3 is 19 residues. Germline CDR1 is KGHSH and CDR2 is LQKENI. The CDR3 sequence is CASSPPSDRGRSGLYGYTF. For the CDR3, the DNA is TGTGCCAGCTCACCACCATCAGACAGGGGCCGCAGTGGGTTATATGGCTACACCTTC.

This clonotype showed up just a few times. The genes are TRBV9 and TRBJ2-5; a weak D match, TRBD2 (6 bases). This CDR3 contains 15 residues. The V end lost 1 base, the J end lost 4 bases, and 14 bases lay between the germline ends. Germline CDR1 is SGDLS and CDR2 is YYNGEE. This CDR3 is CASSVTRERAETQYF. The CDR3 coding sequence is TGTGCCAGCAGCGTAACCCGGGAGAGGGCAGAGACCCAGTACTTC.

The chain links TRBV7-9 to TRBJ2-6, with D hard to call. The CDR3 is 15 residues long. Trimming pared 4 bases from V and 1 base from J, leaving 8 bases between. Per the germline V gene, CDR1 is SEHNR and CDR2 is FQNEAQ (reference sequence). The CDR3 DNA reads as TGTGCCAGCAGCTACAAGACTTCTGGGGCCAACGTCCTGACTTTC. This sequence encodes CASSYKTSGANVLTF.

V and J are TRBV6-1 and TRBJ2-1; perhaps TRBD2 as D (6 bases). V gave up 3 bases and J gave up 8 bases, with 17 bases separating them. The germline V gene has CDR1 MNHNS and CDR2 SASEGT. The CDR3 is 15 amino acids. The CDR3 is CASSDRGRGVHEQFF. In DNA, the CDR3 is TGTGCCAGCAGTGATCGGGGCCGCGGGGTCCATGAGCAGTTCTTC.

This sequence joins TRBV10-3 and TRBJ2-7; D possibly corresponds to TRBD2 (6 bases). Germline CDR1 is ENHRY and CDR2 is SYGVKD. The CDR3 totals 12 residues. Trimming left V 2 bases short and J 5 bases short, with 7 bases between. CDR3 sequence (DNA): TGTGCCATCAGTGAGAGGAGGGACGAGCAGTACTTC. It codes for CAISERRDEQYF.

The J gene is TRBJ2-3, the V gene TRBV5-1; 8 bases are shared with TRBD2. Germline loops: CDR1 SGHRS, CDR2 YFSETQ. The CDR3 length is 14 residues. The ends lost 7 bases at V and 2 bases at J; junction bases unmatched: 6. CDR3 sequence reads: CASAPRGATDTQYF. CDR3 DNA sequence: TGCGCCAGCGCCCCGCGGGGGGCCACAGATACGCAGTATTTT. Together with reference TRBV5-1 and TRBJ2-3, the CDR3 gives the full variable domain: KAGVTQTPRYLIKTRGQQVTLSCSPISGHRSVSWYQQTPGQGLQFLFEYFSETQRNKGNFPGRFSGRQFSNSRSEMNVSTLELGDSALYLCASAPRGATDTQYFGPGTRLTVL.

The V call is TRBV5-1, the J call TRBJ2-7, with D tentatively TRBD2 (5 bases). V lost 0 bases to trimming and J lost 6 bases, with 10 bases between them. The germline V gene has CDR1 SGHRS and CDR2 YFSETQ. This CDR3 region has 13 residues. CDR3 loop: CASSLGLLFEQYF. The DNA for the CDR3 is TGCGCCAGCAGCTTGGGACTACTCTTCGAGCAGTACTTC.

This chain joins TRBV12-3 or TRBV12-4 and TRBJ2-1; a weak D match, TRBD2 (5 bases). V lost 1 base and J 5 bases, leaving 18 bases between the germline ends. This CDR3 is 17 amino acids long. CDR3 amino acids: CASSLELEVRWHNEQFF. CDR3 bases: TGTGCCAGCAGTTTAGAACTAGAAGTCCGATGGCACAATGAGCAGTTCTTC.

CDR3 residues: CATSGSTRDYLQETQYF. Here the CDR3 DNA reads TGTGCCACCAGCGGGAGTACTCGGGACTACCTACAAGAGACCCAGTACTTC. The genes are TRBV15 and TRBJ2-5; TRBD2 matches at 7 bases. Germline CDR1 LNHNV, CDR2 YYDKDF (reference sequence). Losses at the gene ends were 5 bases for V and 2 bases for J; bases not matched to a gene: 14. This CDR3 is 17 amino acids long.

The V call is TRBV27, the J call TRBJ1-2, with 7 bases identical to TRBD1. In germline, CDR1 is MNHEY, CDR2 SMNVEV (reference sequence). Unmatched junction bases numbered 4, after V lost 5 bases and J lost 4 bases. This CDR3 has 13 residues. The CDR3 protein is CASSEGAGYGYTF. CDR3 sequence (DNA): TGTGCCAGCAGTGAGGGGGCAGGCTATGGCTACACCTTC.